Listed below are T cell receptor beta chains from one sample, sequenced in a study of shared clonotypes between healthy human individuals. Sequenced by immunoSEQ multiplex PCR; TCRdb stores in-frame clones only, minus some. The sample records 730,000 or so clones, 60% to 80% being singletons. Sequences were obtained from memory CD4+ T cells sorted from blood. The receptors originated from a woman aged 25 to 39 in good health. Both conserved end residues are part of each CDR3. D genes are given only for firm matches. Expanded clones are given a class, and other clones once, few, many or no size at all.

>TRBV5-6|TRBJ2-7|-|-
TGTGCCAGCAGCTTGGGGGGGAGCTCCTACGAGCAGTACTTC
CASSLGGSSYEQYF
>TRBV12-5|TRBJ2-2|TRBD1|-
TGTGCTAGTGGTTTGTCCTTCCAAACAGGGGGCGGGACCGGGGAGCTGTTTTTT
CASGLSFQTGGGTGELFF
>TRBV9|TRBJ1-5|TRBD1|few
TGTGCCAGCAGCTACAGGGGAAAAGGCAATCAGCCCCAGCATTTT
CASSYRGKGNQPQHF
>TRBV18|TRBJ2-2|-|few
TGTGCCAGCTCACCAGTCAGGGAACACACCGGGGAGCTGTTTTTT
CASSPVREHTGELFF
>TRBV19|TRBJ1-4|-|-
TGTGCCAGTAGTATCACCCACCTCGGTAATGAAAAACTGTTTTTT
CASSITHLGNEKLFF
>TRBV14|TRBJ2-7|-|-
TGTGCCAGCAGCCTTACTTGGGGGGGCAGCGAGCAGTACTTC
CASSLTWGGSEQYF
>TRBV6-5|TRBJ2-2|-|-
TGTGCCAGCAGTTACACTCTCGTGGGTACGGCCGGGGAGCTGTTTTTT
CASSYTLVGTAGELFF
>TRBV5-8|TRBJ2-6|-|-
TGTGCCAGCAGCTTCGGCAGGGCGAAAGGGGCCAACGTCCTGACTTTC
CASSFGRAKGANVLTF
>TRBV5-1|TRBJ1-4|TRBD1|few
TGCGCCAGCAGCCAGACAGGGACTGCAACTAATGAAAAACTGTTTTTT
CASSQTGTATNEKLFF
>TRBV10-3|TRBJ2-7|-|-
TGTGCCATCAGGAGGGAGGAAGAGCAGTACTTC
CAIRREEEQYF
>TRBV7-9|TRBJ2-1|-|-
TGTGCCAGCAGCTTGGCCTTCGAGGGTTACAATGAGCAGTTCTTC
CASSLAFEGYNEQFF
>TRBV18|TRBJ2-5|-|-
TGTGCCAGCTCACCACCGAGGCCCCAAGAGACCCAGTACTTC
CASSPPRPQETQYF
>TRBV5-6|TRBJ1-2|TRBD1|-
TGTGCCAGCAGCTTGGGGACAGGGGATGGTGGCTACACCTTC
CASSLGTGDGGYTF
>TRBV7-9|TRBJ1-5|TRBD1|-
TGTGCCAGCAGCGTGGACAGGGCCGATCAGCCCCAGCATTTT
CASSVDRADQPQHF
>TRBV25-1|TRBJ2-3|TRBD1|-
TGTGCCAGCAGAGGGACAGTCACAGATACGCAGTATTTT
CASRGTVTDTQYF
>TRBV27|TRBJ2-1|TRBD2|once
TGTGCCAGCAGCCCCGGTGAAGGGAGGGCCGGGAGGAATGAGCAGTTCTTC
CASSPGEGRAGRNEQFF
>TRBV28|TRBJ1-3|-|few
TGTGCCAGCATTGATACAGGGTCCGGAATCACCATATATTTT
CASIDTGSGITIYF
>TRBV5-1|TRBJ1-5|-|once
TGCGCCAGCAGCCTATCAGGGGCGGGACAGCCCCAGCATTTT
CASSLSGAGQPQHF
>TRBV28|TRBJ2-7|TRBD2|-
TGTGCCAGCAGTTCTCCCCACAGCGGGAGGCCACCTTACGAGCAGTACTTC
CASSSPHSGRPPYEQYF
>TRBV28|TRBJ2-7|-|few
TGTGCCAGCAGTCCATGGGGCCCGGGGGGCACCTCCGAGCAGTACTTC
CASSPWGPGGTSEQYF
>TRBV2|TRBJ1-5|TRBD1|-
TGTGCCAGCACCAGGACAGGAGGGATTAATCAGCCCCAGCATTTT
CASTRTGGINQPQHF
>TRBV6-6|TRBJ2-1|-|-
TGTGCCAGCAGTTACGCACCGGCAAGGTACAATGAGCAGTTCTTC
CASSYAPARYNEQFF
>TRBV7-9|TRBJ1-4|-|-
TGTGCCAGCAGCTCGCCCGGGTCTAATGAAAAACTGTTTTTT
CASSSPGSNEKLFF
>TRBV6-5|TRBJ2-5|-|-
TGTGCCAGCAGTTACTCGGGGGTTCTTCCAGAGACCCAGTACTTC
CASSYSGVLPETQYF
>TRBV28|TRBJ2-5|-|few
TGTGCCAGCAGTTTATCACTAGCTGGGGAGACCCAGTACTTC
CASSLSLAGETQYF
>TRBV5-5|TRBJ2-1|-|-
TGTGCCAGCAGCATTACAGGGAATGAGCAGTTCTTC
CASSITGNEQFF
>TRBV10-2|TRBJ2-7|-|-
TGCGCCAGCAGCGCAGGGACGGCCTACGAGCAGTACTTC
CASSAGTAYEQYF
>TRBV28|TRBJ2-5|TRBD2|-
TGTGCCAGCAGTTCTAGCGGGGTCGCAGAGACCCAGTACTTC
CASSSSGVAETQYF
>TRBV5-4|TRBJ2-6|TRBD1|-
TGTGCCAGCAGCTTGGCAGGGGGCTTCGGGGCCAACGTCCTGACTTTC
CASSLAGGFGANVLTF
>TRBV5-6|TRBJ1-1|-|-
TGTGCCAGCAGCACCATGGGAAACACTGAAGCTTTCTTT
CASSTMGNTEAFF
>TRBV6-5|TRBJ1-1|TRBD1|-
TGTGCCAGCTGCGAGACAGGGACCACTGAAGCTTTCTTT
CASCETGTTEAFF
>TRBV5-4|TRBJ2-7|-|-
TGTGCCAGCAGCCCGGGACGAAATATCGAGCAGTACTTC
CASSPGRNIEQYF
>TRBV19|TRBJ2-2|-|-
TGTGCCAGTACCATACGCGTCGCGAACACCGGGGAGCTGTTTTTT
CASTIRVANTGELFF
>TRBV9|TRBJ1-2|-|-
TGTGCCAGCAGGGTCCAGGAAGGTGGCTACACCTTC
CASRVQEGGYTF
>TRBV10-2|TRBJ1-1|TRBD1|few
TGCGCCAGCAGTGAGTACAGGGGAAACACTGAAGCTTTCTTT
CASSEYRGNTEAFF
>TRBV28|TRBJ2-7|TRBD2|-
TGTGCCAGCAGTTCGACTAGCGGGTTTATGAGGGAGCAGTACTTC
CASSSTSGFMREQYF
>TRBV7-9|TRBJ1-2|TRBD1|-
TGTGCCAGCAGCCCGCATCGGGACAGTTCCGGCTACACCTTC
CASSPHRDSSGYTF
>TRBV10-1|TRBJ2-1|-|-
TGCGCCAGCAGTGAGTCCGGGAACAGGGTGGCGTTCTTC
CASSESGNRVAFF